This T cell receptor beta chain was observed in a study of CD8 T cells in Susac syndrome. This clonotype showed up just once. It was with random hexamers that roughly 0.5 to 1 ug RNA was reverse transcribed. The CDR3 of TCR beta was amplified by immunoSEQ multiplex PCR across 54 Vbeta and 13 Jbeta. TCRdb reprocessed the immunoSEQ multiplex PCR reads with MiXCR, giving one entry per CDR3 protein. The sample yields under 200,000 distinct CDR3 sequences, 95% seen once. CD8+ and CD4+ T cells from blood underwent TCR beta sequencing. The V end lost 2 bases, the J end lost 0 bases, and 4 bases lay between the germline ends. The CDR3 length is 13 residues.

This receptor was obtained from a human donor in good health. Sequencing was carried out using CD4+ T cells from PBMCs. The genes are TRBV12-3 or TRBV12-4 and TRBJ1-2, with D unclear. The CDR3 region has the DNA TGTGCCAGCAGTTTAATAGCTAACTATGGCTACACCTTC. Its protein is CASSLIANYGYTF.